The 8 T cell receptor beta chains below come from one sample, sequenced in a study of identical twins. MiXCR, run by TCRdb on the 5' RACE reads, gives a single entry per CDR3 protein. The sample has about 530,000 distinct CDR3 sequences; around 22% are singletons. This same sample was also taken into another study, of yellow fever vaccine responses in identical twins.

The sample consisted of CD4+ T cells sorted from blood. Receptors originate from a young woman in good health.

The chain uses TRBV28 and TRBJ2-5, with 7 bases aligning to TRBD2. The CDR3 spans 15 residues. CDR1 and CDR2 from the germline V gene are MDHEN and SYDVKM. Unmatched junction bases numbered 10, after V lost 7 bases and J lost 2 bases. CDR3 protein: CASKGGGSGQETQYF. CDR3 coding DNA: TGTGCCAGCAAAGGAGGCGGGAGCGGTCAAGAGACCCAGTACTTC.

The rearrangement links TRBV5-1 to TRBJ2-2; D is undetermined. Trimming took 5 bases from V and 0 from J, leaving 8 bases between them. This CDR3 is 14 amino acids long. Germline V lookup: CDR1 SGHRS, CDR2 YFSETQ. The CDR3 spells CASSLTPNTGELFF. CDR3 coding DNA: TGCGCCAGCAGTTTGACACCGAACACCGGGGAGCTGTTTTTT. Variable domain in full (rest from reference TRBV5-1 and TRBJ2-2): KAGVTQTPRYLIKTRGQQVTLSCSPISGHRSVSWYQQTPGQGLQFLFEYFSETQRNKGNFPGRFSGRQFSNSRSEMNVSTLELGDSALYLCASSLTPNTGELFFGEGSRLTVL.

This clonotype was detected a few times. This chain uses TRBV10-3 with TRBJ2-3, with TRBD2 matching 11 bases. The J segment lost 0 bases and the V segment lost 10 bases, leaving 6 bases of the junction unmatched. Germline V gene sequence: CDR1 ENHRY, CDR2 SYGVKD. The CDR3 covers 15 residues. CDR3 sequence reads: CATKTSGMSTDTQYF. CDR3 sequence (DNA): TGTGCCACCAAGACTAGCGGGATGAGCACAGATACGCAGTATTTT.

The chain recombines TRBV10-2 with TRBJ2-7; perhaps TRBD2 as D (7 bases). V was cut by 0 bases and J by 6 bases, with 12 bases left in between. This CDR3 is built from 14 residues. The germline V gene has CDR1 WSHSY and CDR2 SAAADI. In nucleotides, the CDR3 is TGCGCCAGCAGTGAGTCGGGGGGGCGCATCGAGCAGTACGTC. It is translated as CASSESGGRIEQYV.

The chain recombines TRBV27 with TRBJ2-2; 9 bases fit TRBD2. This CDR3 contains 17 residues. Unmatched junction bases numbered 14, after V lost 5 bases and J lost 7 bases. CDR1 MNHEY and CDR2 SMNVEV come from the germline V gene (reference sequence). The CDR3 loop reads CASSLLYLAGKNGELFF. The CDR3 nucleotides read TGTGCCAGCAGTCTTCTATATCTAGCGGGGAAGAACGGGGAGCTGTTTTTT.

V is TRBV25-1 and J is TRBJ1-2, with 7 nucleotides matching TRBD1. V was clipped by 6 bases and J by 3 bases; unmatched bases: 4. CDR1 is MGHDK, CDR2 SYGVNS, per germline. This CDR3 has 13 residues. The CDR3 sequence: CASRDRNYYGYTF. CDR3 nucleotides: TGTGCCAGCAGGGACAGGAACTACTATGGCTACACCTTC.

This clonotype was counted a few times. The chain employs TRBV10-3 and TRBJ2-3; no firm D call. Germline V gene sequence: CDR1 ENHRY, CDR2 SYGVKD. V shed 9 bases and J shed 0 bases, with 7 bases lying between them. The length of the CDR3 is 12 residues. The CDR3 coding sequence is TGTGCCATAGCGAAAAGCACAGATACGCAGTATTTT. Translating gives CAIAKSTDTQYF.

This clonotype was recorded a few times. J is TRBJ2-5 and V is TRBV12-3 or TRBV12-4; 9 positions agree with TRBD2. V dropped 2 bases and J dropped 2; count of bases not matched to a gene: 6. The CDR3 is made up of 16 amino acids. The CDR3 protein is CASSLLAGRAQETQYF. CDR3 DNA: TGTGCCAGCAGTTTACTAGCGGGGAGGGCGCAAGAGACCCAGTACTTC.